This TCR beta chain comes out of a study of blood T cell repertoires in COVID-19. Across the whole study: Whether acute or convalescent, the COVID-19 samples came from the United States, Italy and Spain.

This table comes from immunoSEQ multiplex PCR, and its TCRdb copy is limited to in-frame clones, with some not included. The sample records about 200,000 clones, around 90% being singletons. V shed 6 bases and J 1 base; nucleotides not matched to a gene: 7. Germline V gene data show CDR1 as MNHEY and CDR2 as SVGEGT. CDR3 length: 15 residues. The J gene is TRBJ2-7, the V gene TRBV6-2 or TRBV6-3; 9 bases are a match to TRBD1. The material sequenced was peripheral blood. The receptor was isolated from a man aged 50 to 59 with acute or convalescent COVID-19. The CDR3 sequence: CASSPRQGVSYEQYV. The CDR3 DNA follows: TGTGCCAGCAGCCCCAGACAGGGGGTGTCCTACGAGCAGTACGTC.